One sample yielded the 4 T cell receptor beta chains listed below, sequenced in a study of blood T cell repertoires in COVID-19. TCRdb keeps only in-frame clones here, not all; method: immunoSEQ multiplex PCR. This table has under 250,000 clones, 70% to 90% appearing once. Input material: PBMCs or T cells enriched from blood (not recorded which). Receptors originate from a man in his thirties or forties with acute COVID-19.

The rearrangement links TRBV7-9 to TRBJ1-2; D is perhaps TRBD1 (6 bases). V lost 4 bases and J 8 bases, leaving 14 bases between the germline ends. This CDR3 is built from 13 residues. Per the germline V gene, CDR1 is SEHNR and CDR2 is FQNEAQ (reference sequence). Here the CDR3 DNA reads TGTGCCAGCAGCTCCGGGGGGGGCGAAGGCTACACCTTC. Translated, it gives CASSSGGGEGYTF.

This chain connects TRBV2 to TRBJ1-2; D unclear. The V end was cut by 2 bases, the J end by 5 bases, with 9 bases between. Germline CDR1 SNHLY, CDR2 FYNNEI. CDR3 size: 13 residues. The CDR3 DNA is TGTGCCAGCAGTGAACAACGCGGTTATGGCTACACCTTC. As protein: CASSEQRGYGYTF.

The CDR3 here is CASSKPGTGDYEQYF. The CDR3 nucleotides read TGTGCCAGTTCTAAGCCCGGGACAGGGGACTACGAGCAGTACTTC. The V gene is TRBV11-2, the J gene TRBJ2-7, with 10 bases that match TRBD1. The CDR3 runs to 15 residues. V lost 9 bases, J lost 3 bases, and 11 bases stayed unmatched. Germline CDR1 and CDR2: SGHAT and FQNNGV.

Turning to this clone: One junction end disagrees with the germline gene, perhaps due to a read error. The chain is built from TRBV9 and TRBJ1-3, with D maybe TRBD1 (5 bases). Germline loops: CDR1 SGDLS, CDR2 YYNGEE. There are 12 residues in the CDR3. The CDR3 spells CASSVVQGSLAF. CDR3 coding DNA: TGTGCCAGCAGCGTAGTTCAGGGTTCCTTGGCTTTT.